The sequence of this T cell receptor (beta chain) was determined in a study of T cell repertoires in cytomegalovirus infection. On the study more broadly: In public TCR beta signatures, there were indications of both CMV infection and matching HLA type.

Concerning this clonotype: Its antigen is currently unknown.

The germline gives CDR1 LNHDA, CDR2 SQIVND (reference sequence). There are 16 residues in the CDR3. The germline V and J ends were trimmed by 2 bases and 4 bases, with 15 bases remaining between them. TCRdb reprocessed the reads via MiXCR and lists one record per CDR3 protein. The table has 900,000 to 950,000 distinct CDR3 sequences, approximately 31% seen once; the top ten hold 11% to 15%. The source was cultured CD8+ T cells from PBMCs, collected from culture after CMV antigen stimulation. The chain employs TRBV19 and TRBJ1-5, with D possibly TRBD1 on 5 matching bases. The TCR was taken from a human donor in good health (CMV status not recorded). Some clones in this sample may be carry-over from other donors' samples. The CDR3 sequence: CASSISGPNPNQPQHF. The CDR3 nucleotides are TGTGCCAGTAGTATATCAGGGCCGAACCCTAATCAGCCCCAGCATTTT.